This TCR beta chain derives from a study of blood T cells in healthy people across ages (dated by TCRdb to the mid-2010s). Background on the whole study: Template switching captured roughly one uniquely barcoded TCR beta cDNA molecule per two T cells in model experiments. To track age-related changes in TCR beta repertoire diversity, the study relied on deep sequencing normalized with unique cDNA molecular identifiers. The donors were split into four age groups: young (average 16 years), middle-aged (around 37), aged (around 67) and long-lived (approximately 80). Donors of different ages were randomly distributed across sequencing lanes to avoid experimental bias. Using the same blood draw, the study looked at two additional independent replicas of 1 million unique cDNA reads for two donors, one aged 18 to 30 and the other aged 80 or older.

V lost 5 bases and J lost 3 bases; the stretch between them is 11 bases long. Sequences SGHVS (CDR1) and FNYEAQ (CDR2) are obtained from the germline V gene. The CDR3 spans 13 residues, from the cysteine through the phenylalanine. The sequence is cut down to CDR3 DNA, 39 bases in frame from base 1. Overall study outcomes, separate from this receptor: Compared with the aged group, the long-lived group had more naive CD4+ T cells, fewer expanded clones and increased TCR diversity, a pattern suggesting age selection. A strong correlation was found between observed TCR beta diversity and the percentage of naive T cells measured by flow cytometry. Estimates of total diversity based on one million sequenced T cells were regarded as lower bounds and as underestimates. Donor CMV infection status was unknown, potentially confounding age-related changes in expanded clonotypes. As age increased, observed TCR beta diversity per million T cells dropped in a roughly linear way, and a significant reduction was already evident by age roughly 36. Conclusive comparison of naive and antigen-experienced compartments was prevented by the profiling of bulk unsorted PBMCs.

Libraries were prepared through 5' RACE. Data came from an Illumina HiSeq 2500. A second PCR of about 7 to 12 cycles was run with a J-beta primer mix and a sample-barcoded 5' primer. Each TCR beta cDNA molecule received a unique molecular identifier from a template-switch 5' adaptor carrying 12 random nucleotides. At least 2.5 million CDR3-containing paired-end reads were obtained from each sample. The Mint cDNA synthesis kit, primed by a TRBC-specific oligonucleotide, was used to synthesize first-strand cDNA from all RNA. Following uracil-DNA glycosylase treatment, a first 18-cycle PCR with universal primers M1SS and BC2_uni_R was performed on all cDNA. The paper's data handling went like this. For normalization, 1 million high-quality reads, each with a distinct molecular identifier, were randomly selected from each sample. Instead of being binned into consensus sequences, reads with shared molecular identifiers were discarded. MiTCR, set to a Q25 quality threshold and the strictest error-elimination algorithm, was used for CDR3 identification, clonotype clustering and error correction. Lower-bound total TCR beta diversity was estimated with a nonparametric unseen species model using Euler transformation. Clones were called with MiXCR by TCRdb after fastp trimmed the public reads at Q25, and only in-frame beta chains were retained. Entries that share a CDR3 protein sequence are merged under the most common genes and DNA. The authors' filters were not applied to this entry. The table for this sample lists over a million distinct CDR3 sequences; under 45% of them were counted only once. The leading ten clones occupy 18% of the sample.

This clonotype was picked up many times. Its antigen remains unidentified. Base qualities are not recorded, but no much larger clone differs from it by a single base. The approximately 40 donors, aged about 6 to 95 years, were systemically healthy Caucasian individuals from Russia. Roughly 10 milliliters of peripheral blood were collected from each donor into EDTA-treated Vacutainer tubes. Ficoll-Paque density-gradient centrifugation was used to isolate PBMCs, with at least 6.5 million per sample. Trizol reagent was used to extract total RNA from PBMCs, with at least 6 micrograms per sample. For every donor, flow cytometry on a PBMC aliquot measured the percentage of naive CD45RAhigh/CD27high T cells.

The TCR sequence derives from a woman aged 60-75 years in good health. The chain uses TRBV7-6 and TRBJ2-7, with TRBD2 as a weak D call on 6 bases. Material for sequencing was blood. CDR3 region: CASSPGEGYEQYF. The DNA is TGTGCCAGCAGCCCGGGAGAGGGCTACGAGCAGTACTTC.